Presented here are 9 T cell receptor beta chains from one specimen sequenced in a study of blood T cell repertoires in COVID-19. Profiled with immunoSEQ multiplex PCR; TCRdb holds only in-frame clones, not every one. The profile covers around 100,000 clones, with over 75% appearing a single time and 8% to 9.5% taken by the ten largest. The sequencing sample was made of peripheral blood. The receptors were sampled from a woman aged 70 to 79 who had recovered from COVID-19.

V and J are TRBV5-1 and TRBJ2-5; TRBD2 agrees at 9 bases. The ends lost 5 bases at V and 5 bases at J; junction bases unmatched: 4. Germline lookup yields CDR1 SGHRS and CDR2 YFSETQ. The CDR3 length is 13 residues. The CDR3 DNA sequence: TGCGCCAGCAGGCGGGGGGGCGATGAGACCCAGTACTTC. Translated, it gives CASRRGGDETQYF.

The chain carries TRBV2 and TRBJ1-2, with TRBD1 matching over 7 bases. The germline V gene has CDR1 SNHLY and CDR2 FYNNEI. The CDR3 is made up of 14 amino acids. J was trimmed by 0 bases and V by 9 bases; bases with no gene match: 7. The CDR3, as DNA: TGTGCCAGTCAGTCACAGGGGTCTAACTATGGCTACACCTTC. Protein sequence: CASQSQGSNYGYTF.

This chain connects TRBV23-1 to TRBJ2-1, with TRBD2 identical over 8 bases. TRBV23-1 is an open reading frame whose function is uncertain. The V and J ends lost 2 bases and 3 bases, in that order; junction bases with no gene match: 6. This CDR3 contains 16 residues. CDR3 sequence (DNA): TGCGCCAGCAGTCAAGTGTCTAGCGGGTTCTACAATGAGCAGTTCTTC. It translates to CASSQVSSGFYNEQFF.

The chain combines TRBV5-5 with TRBJ1-1; no clear D. Germline V gives CDR1 SGHKS, CDR2 YYEKEE (reference sequence). The CDR3 covers 14 residues. V shed 0 bases and J shed 0 bases, with 6 bases lying between them. For the CDR3, the DNA is TGTGCCAGCAGCTTGGCCCAGTTGAACACTGAAGCTTTCTTT. This translates into CASSLAQLNTEAFF.

The genes are TRBV6-5 and TRBJ2-7; TRBD1 agrees at 12 bases. CDR3 length: 15 amino acids. Germline V gene sequence: CDR1 MNHEY, CDR2 SVGAGI. The V gene end was trimmed by 7 bases and the J gene end by 4 bases; junction bases not matched to a gene: 8. CDR3 protein: CASTRPGQGAYEQYF. CDR3 bases: TGTGCCAGCACCAGACCGGGACAGGGGGCGTACGAGCAGTACTTC.

The CDR3 bases are TGTGCCAGCAGCTTGGTAGGGGGACTAAGGGAATCACCCCTCCACTTT. As protein: CASSLVGGLRESPLHF. The J gene is TRBJ1-6, the V gene TRBV5-5; tentative D call: TRBD1 (6 bases). The germline V and J ends were trimmed by 0 bases and 10 bases, with 17 bases remaining between them. This CDR3 contains 16 residues. From germline, CDR1 is SGHKS and CDR2 YYEKEE (reference sequence).

The chain joins TRBV28 to TRBJ1-2; 8 nucleotides agree with TRBD1. The junction had 7 bases not matched to a gene; V was cut back by 3 bases and J by 7 bases. Germline V gene sequence: CDR1 MDHEN, CDR2 SYDVKM. This CDR3 region has 14 residues. CDR3 region: CASSLADRAFGYTF. The DNA for the CDR3 is TGTGCCAGCAGTTTGGCGGACAGGGCATTTGGCTACACCTTC.

V and J are TRBV2 and TRBJ2-1; weak D call: TRBD1 (6 bases). The CDR3 contains 14 residues. Between the trimmed V and J ends, which lost 7 bases and 7 bases, there was a span of 17 bases. Per germline, CDR1 SNHLY and CDR2 FYNNEI. The CDR3 loop reads CASKTGTGRNEQFF. Written as DNA, the CDR3 is TGTGCCAGCAAAACAGGGACGGGAAGAAATGAGCAGTTCTTC.

The chain joins TRBV30 to TRBJ2-1, with 9 bases fitting TRBD1. Losses at the gene ends were 5 bases for V and 7 bases for J; bases not matched to a gene: 12. This CDR3 has 15 residues. Germline CDR1 reads GTSNPN; CDR2 reads SVGIG (reference sequence). CDR3 protein: CAWDLPGQGINEQFF. The CDR3 nucleotides read TGTGCCTGGGACCTCCCGGGACAGGGCATAAATGAGCAGTTCTTC.